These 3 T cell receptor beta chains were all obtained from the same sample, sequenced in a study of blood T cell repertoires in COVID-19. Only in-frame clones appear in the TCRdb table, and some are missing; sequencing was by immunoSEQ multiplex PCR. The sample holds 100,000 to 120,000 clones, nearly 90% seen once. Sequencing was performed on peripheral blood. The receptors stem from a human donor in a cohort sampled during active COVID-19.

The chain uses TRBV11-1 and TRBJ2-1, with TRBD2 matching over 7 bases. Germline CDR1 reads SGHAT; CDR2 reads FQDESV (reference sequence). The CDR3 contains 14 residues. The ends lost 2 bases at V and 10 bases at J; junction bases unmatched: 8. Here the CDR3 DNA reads TGTGCCAGCAGCTTATTGGAGCGGGGCCGGGAGCAGTTCTTC. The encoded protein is CASSLLERGREQFF. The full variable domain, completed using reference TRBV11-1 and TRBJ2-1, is EAEVAQSPRYKITEKSQAVAFWCDPISGHATLYWYRQILGQGPELLVQFQDESVVDDSQLPKDRFSAERLKGVDSTLKIQPAELGDSAMYLCASSLLERGREQFFGPGTRLTVL.

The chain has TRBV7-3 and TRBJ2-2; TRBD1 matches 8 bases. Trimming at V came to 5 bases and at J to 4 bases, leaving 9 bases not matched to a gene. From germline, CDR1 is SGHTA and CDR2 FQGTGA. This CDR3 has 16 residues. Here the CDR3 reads CASSQIGGQGTGELFF. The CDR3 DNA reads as TGTGCCAGCAGCCAAATAGGAGGACAGGGCACCGGGGAGCTGTTTTTT.

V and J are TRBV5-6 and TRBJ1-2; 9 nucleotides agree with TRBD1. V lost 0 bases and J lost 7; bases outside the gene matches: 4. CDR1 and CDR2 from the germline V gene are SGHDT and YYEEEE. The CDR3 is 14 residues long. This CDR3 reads CASSLVGTGIGYTF. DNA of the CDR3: TGTGCCAGCAGCTTGGTCGGGACAGGGATTGGCTACACCTTC.